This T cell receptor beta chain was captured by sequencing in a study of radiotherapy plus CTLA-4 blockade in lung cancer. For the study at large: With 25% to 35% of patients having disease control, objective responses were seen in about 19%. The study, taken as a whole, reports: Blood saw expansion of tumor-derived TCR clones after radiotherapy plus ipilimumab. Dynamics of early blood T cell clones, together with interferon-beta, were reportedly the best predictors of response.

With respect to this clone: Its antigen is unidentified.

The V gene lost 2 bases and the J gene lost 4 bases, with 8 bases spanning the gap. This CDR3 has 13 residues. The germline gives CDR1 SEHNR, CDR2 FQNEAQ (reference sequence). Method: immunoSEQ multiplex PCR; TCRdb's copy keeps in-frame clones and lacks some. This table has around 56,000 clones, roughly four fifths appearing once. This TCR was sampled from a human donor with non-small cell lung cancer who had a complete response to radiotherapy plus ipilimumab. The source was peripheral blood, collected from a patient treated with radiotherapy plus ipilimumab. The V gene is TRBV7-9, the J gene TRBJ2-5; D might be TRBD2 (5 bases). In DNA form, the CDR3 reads TGTGCCAGCAGCTTATCCGGGGTAGAGACCCAGTACTTC. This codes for CASSLSGVETQYF.